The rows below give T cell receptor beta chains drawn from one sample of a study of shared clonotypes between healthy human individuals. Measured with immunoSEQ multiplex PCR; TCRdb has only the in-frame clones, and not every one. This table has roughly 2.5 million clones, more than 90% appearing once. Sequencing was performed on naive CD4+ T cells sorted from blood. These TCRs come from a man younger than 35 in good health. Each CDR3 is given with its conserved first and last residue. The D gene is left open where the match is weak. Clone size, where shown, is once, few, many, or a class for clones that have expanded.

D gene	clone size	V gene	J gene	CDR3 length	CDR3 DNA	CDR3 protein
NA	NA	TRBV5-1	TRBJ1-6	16	TGCGCCAGCAGCATACGATCCGGGGGGAGTAATTCACCCCTCCACTTT	CASSIRSGGSNSPLHF
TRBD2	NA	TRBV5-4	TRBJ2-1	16	TGTGCCAGCAGCTTGGATCCTAGCGGGAGCTCGAATGAGCAGTTCTTC	CASSLDPSGSSNEQFF
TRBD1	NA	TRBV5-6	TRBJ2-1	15	TGTGCCAGCAGCTTGGGACAGGGACCCTACAATGAGCAGTTCTTC	CASSLGQGPYNEQFF
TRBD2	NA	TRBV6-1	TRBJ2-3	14	TGTGCCAGCAGTGAATCCCCGGGGGGAGATACGCAGTATTTT	CASSESPGGDTQYF
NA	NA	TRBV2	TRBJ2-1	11	TGTGCCAGCAGTGTGCTTGATGAGCAGTTCTTC	CASSVLDEQFF
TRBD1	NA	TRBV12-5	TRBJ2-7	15	TGTGCTAGTGCCCTAAACAGGGGTGGGCCCTACGAGCAGTACTTC	CASALNRGGPYEQYF
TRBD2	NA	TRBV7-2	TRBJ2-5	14	TGTGCCAGCAGCAAGAGCGGGAGATATGAGACCCAGTACTTC	CASSKSGRYETQYF
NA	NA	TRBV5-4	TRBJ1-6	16	TGTGCCAGCAGCTTGGACCCGGGGGGCTATAATTCACCCCTCCACTTT	CASSLDPGGYNSPLHF
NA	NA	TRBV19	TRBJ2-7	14	TGTGCCAGTACCCCTGATCGCAGGCCCTACGAGCAGTACTTC	CASTPDRRPYEQYF
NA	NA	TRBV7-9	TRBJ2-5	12	TGTGCCAGCAGCTTAACGTTGGAGACCCAGTACTTC	CASSLTLETQYF
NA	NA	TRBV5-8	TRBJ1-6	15	TGTGCCAGCAGCTCCGGCGAGACGGCCAATTCACCCCTCCACTTT	CASSSGETANSPLHF
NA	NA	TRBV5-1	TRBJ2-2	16	TGCGCCAGCAGCTTGGCCTCGGGGGACCCCACCGGGGAGCTGTTTTTT	CASSLASGDPTGELFF
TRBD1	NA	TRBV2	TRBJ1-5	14	TGTGCCAGCAGTGCGGGACAGCTTTATCAGCCCCAGCATTTT	CASSAGQLYQPQHF
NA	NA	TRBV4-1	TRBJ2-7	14	TGCGCCAGCAGCCAAGATAGGGCCAATTACGAGCAGTACTTC	CASSQDRANYEQYF
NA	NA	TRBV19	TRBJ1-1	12	TGTGCCAGTCGAGACACGAACACTGAAGCTTTCTTT	CASRDTNTEAFF
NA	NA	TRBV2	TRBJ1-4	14	TGTGCCAGCACCCCGGCCGGAGGGTCTGAAAAACTGTTTTTT	CASTPAGGSEKLFF
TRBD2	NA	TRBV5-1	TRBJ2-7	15	TGCGCCAGCAGCTGGGGACTAGCGGACCCCTACGAGCAGTACTTC	CASSWGLADPYEQYF
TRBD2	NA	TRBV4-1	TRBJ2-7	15	TGCGCCAGCAGCCGGTCGGAGACTAGCGGCTACGAGCAGTACTTC	CASSRSETSGYEQYF
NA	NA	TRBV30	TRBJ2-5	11	TGTGCCTGGAGTGAAGAAGAGACCCAGTACTTC	CAWSEEETQYF
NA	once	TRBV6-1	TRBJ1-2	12	TGTGCCAGCAACTACATGGGGAGTGGCTACACCTTC	CASNYMGSGYTF
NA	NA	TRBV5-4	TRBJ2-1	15	TGTGCCAGCAGCCTCGACAGTCGTAGGGTCAATGAGCAGTTCTTC	CASSLDSRRVNEQFF
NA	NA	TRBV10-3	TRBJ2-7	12	TGTGCCAGCACGGACAGTTCCTACGAGCAGTACTTC	CASTDSSYEQYF
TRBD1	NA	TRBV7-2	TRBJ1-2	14	TGTGCCAGCAGCGCCGGGACAGGGTTCTATGGCTACACCTTC	CASSAGTGFYGYTF
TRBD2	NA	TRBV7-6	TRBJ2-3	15	TGTGCCAGCAGCTTAGCTAGCGGGAGCACAGATACGCAGTATTTT	CASSLASGSTDTQYF
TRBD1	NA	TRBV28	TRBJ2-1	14	TGTGCCAGCAGTTTACGGACAGGGGGCAATGAGCAGTTCTTC	CASSLRTGGNEQFF
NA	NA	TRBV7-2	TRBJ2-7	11	TGTGCCAGCAGCTTCGCCGCCGAGCAGTACTTC	CASSFAAEQYF
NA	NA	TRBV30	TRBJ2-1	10	TGTGCCTGGAGTCTACAGCAGCAGTTCTTC	CAWSLQQQFF
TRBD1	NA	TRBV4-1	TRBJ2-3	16	TGCGCCAGCAGCCAAGACCCAGGGACAGTGGTGGATACGCAGTATTTT	CASSQDPGTVVDTQYF
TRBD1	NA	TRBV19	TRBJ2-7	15	TGTGCCAGTAAACCCGGCGGACAGGGGGCTTTCGTACAGTACTTC	CASKPGGQGAFVQYF
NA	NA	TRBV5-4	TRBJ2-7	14	TGTGCCAGCAGCCCGTCTGGGGGCCGCGACGAGCAGTACTTC	CASSPSGGRDEQYF
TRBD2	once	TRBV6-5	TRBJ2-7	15	TGTGCCAGCAGACCCGACTCAGCGGGGACCTACGAGCAGTACTTC	CASRPDSAGTYEQYF
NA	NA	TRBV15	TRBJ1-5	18	TGTGCCACCAGCAGAGATCTCCCAATTAAATATAGCAATCAGCCCCAGCATTTT	CATSRDLPIKYSNQPQHF
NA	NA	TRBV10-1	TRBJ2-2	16	TGCGCCAGCAGTGAGTTTTTGACAGTTAACACCGGGGAGCTGTTTTTT	CASSEFLTVNTGELFF
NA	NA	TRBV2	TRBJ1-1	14	TGTGCCAACTCCTTCCTGGATACGGACACTGAAGCTTTCTTT	CANSFLDTDTEAFF
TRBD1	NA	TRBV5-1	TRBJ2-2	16	TGCGCCAGCAGCTTGCGTCCGGGACAGGGGACCGGGGAGCTGTTTTTT	CASSLRPGQGTGELFF
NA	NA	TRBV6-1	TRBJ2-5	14	TGTGCCAGCAGAGCTTACAGGGTAGGGGAGACCCAGTACTTC	CASRAYRVGETQYF
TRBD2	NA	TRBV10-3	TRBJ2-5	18	TGTGCCATCAGTGAGTCGAATCTGAGCCGGCGGGGGAAAGAGACCCAGTACTTC	CAISESNLSRRGKETQYF
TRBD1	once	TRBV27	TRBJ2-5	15	TGTGCCAGCAGTAGCGGACAGGGGGCGCGGGAGACCCAGTACTTC	CASSSGQGARETQYF
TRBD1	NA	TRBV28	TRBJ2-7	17	TGTGCCAGCAGTTTGTCACAGGGGGCAACTGTCCGATACGAGCAGTACTTC	CASSLSQGATVRYEQYF
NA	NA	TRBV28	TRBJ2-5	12	TGTGCCAGCACCGACAGCAAAGAGACCCAGTACTTC	CASTDSKETQYF
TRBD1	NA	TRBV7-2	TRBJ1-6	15	TGTGCCAGCAGCTTGGGACAGGGCTATAATTCACCCCTCCACTTT	CASSLGQGYNSPLHF
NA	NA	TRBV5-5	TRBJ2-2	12	TGTGCCAGCAGCTGGGGGACAGGGGAGCTGTTTTTT	CASSWGTGELFF
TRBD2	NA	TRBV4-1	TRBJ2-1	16	TGCGCCAGCAGCCCGGGTAGCGGGAGCTCCTACAATGAGCAGTTCTTC	CASSPGSGSSYNEQFF
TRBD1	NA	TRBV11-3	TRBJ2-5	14	TGTGCCAGCAGCACGGGACAGGGCCAAGAGACCCAGTACTTC	CASSTGQGQETQYF
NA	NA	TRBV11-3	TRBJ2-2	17	TGTGCCAGCAGCTGGGGGGCAAGCGGAGGGAACACCGGGGAGCTGTTTTTT	CASSWGASGGNTGELFF
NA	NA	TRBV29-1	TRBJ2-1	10	TGCAGCGCACAAAACAATGAGCAGTTCTTC	CSAQNNEQFF
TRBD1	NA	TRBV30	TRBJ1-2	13	TGTGCCTGGAGTGTACAGCCTTCAGGGGGCGTTCGCTTC	CAWSVQPSGGVRF
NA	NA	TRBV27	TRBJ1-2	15	TGTGCCAGCAGCCGAAACGACAGGCCCCGAGGAGGCTACACCTTC	CASSRNDRPRGGYTF
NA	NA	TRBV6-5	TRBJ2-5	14	TGTGCCAGCAGTTACCCGGGCTCTACGGAGACCCAGTACTTC	CASSYPGSTETQYF
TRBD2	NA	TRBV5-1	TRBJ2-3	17	TGCGCCAGCAGCACCGGGACTAGCGGGGGGGCCGCAGATACGCAGTATTTT	CASSTGTSGGAADTQYF
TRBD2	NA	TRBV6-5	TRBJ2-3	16	TGTGCCAGCAGTTACGTCGGACTAGCGGGGTCGGATACGCAGTATTTT	CASSYVGLAGSDTQYF
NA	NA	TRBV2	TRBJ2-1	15	TGTGCCAGCAACCCTTCGGGGGCCTACCCAAATGAGCAGTTCTTC	CASNPSGAYPNEQFF
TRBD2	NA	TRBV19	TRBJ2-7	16	TGTGCCAGTAGTATAGAAGGGACTAGCGGGAAGTACGAGCAGTACTTC	CASSIEGTSGKYEQYF
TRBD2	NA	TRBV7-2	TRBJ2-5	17	TGTGCCAGCAGCTTACGGGCTAGCGGGGGGTCCCAAGAGACCCAGTACTTC	CASSLRASGGSQETQYF
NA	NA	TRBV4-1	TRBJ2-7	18	TGCGCCAGCAGCCAAGCCGGCGCAGGCGGTAGGAGCTCCTACGAGCAGTACTTC	CASSQAGAGGRSSYEQYF